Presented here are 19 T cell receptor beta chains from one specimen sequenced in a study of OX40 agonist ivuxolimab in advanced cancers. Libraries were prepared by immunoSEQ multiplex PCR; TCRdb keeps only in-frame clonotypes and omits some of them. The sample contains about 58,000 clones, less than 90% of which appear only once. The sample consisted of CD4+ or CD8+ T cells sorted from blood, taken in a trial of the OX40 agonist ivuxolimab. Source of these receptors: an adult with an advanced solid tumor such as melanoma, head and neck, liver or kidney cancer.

Written as DNA, the CDR3 is TGTACACTACTAGCGGGATGTTACGAGCAGTACTTC. This codes for CTLLAGCYEQYF. The V gene is TRBV27, the J gene TRBJ2-7, with 10 bases fitting TRBD2. Germline assignment: CDR1 MNHEY and CDR2 SMNVEV (reference sequence). The CDR3 has 12 residues.

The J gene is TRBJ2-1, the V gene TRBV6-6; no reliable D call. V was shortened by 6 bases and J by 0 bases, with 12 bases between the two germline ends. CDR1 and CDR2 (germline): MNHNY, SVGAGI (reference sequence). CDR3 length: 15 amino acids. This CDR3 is CASRIDSLSYNEQFF. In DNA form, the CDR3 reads TGTGCCAGCAGAATAGATTCTCTCTCCTACAATGAGCAGTTCTTC.

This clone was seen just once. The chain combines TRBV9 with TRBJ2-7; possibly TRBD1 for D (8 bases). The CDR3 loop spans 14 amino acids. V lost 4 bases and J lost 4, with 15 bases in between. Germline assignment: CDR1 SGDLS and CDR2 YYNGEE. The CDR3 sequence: CASSIGQGGYEQYF. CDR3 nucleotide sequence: TGTGCCAGCAGCATCGGACAGGGAGGGTACGAGCAGTACTTC.

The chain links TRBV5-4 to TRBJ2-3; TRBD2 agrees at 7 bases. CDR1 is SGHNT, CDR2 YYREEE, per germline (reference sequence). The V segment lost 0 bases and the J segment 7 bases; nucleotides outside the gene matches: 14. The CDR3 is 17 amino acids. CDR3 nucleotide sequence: TGTGCCAGCAGCTTGGGATCGGGGAGGGGAGGTTGGAATACGCAGTATTTT. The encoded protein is CASSLGSGRGGWNTQYF.

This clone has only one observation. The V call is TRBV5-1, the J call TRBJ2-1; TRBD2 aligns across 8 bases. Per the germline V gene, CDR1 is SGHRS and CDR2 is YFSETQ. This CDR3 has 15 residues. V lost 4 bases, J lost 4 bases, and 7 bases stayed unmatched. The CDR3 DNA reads TGCGCCAGCAGCGGTGGACTAGCAGAGTACAATGAGCAGTTCTTC. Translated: CASSGGLAEYNEQFF.

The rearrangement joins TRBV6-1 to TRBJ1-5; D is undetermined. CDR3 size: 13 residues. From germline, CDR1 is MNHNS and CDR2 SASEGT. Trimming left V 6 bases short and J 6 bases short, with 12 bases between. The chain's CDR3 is CASRGFGSQPQHF. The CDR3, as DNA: TGTGCCAGCAGGGGATTTGGGAGTCAGCCCCAGCATTTT.

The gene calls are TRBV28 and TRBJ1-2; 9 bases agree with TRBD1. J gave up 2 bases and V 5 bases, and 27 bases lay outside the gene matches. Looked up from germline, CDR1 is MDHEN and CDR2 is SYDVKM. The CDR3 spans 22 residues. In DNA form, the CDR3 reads TGTGCCAGCAGTATTACCTCACAGGGGGCCTACCGTCTCGCACCTATCAACTATGGCTACACCTTC. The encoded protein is CASSITSQGAYRLAPINYGYTF.

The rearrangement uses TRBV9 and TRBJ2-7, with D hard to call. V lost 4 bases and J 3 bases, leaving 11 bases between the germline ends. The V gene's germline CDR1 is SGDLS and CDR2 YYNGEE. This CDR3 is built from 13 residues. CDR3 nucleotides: TGTGCCAGCAGCCCTCAACTGAACTACGAGCAGTACTTC. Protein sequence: CASSPQLNYEQYF.

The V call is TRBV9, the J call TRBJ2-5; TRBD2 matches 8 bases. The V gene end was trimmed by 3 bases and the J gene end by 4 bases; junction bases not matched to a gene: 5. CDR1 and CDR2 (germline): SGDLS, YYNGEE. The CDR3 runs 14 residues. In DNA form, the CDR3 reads TGTGCCAGCAGCGGCAGCGGGAGAGGAGAGACCCAGTACTTC. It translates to CASSGSGRGETQYF.

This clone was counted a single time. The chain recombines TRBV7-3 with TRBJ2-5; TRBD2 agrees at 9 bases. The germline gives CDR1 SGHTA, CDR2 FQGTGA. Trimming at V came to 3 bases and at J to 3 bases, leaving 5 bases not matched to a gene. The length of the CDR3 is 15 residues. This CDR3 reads CASSLGGLAEETQYF. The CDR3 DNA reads TGTGCCAGCAGCTTGGGGGGACTAGCAGAAGAGACCCAGTACTTC.

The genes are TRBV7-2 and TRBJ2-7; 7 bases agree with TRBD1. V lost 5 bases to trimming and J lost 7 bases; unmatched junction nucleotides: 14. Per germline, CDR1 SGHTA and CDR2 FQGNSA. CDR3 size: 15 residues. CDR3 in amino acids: CASSPYRGRSDEQYF. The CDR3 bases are TGTGCCAGCAGCCCGTACAGGGGTAGATCGGATGAGCAGTACTTC.

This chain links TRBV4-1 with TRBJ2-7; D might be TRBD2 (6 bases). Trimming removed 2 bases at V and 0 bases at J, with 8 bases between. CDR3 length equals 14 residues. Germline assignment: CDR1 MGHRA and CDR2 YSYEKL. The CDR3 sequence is CASSQWRDSYEQYF. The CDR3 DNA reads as TGCGCCAGCAGCCAATGGCGGGACTCCTACGAGCAGTACTTC.

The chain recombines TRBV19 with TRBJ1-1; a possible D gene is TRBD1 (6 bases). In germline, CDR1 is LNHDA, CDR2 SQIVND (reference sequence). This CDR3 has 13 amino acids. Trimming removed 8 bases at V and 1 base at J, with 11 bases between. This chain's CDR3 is CASAGTPNTEAFF. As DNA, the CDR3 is TGTGCCAGTGCCGGGACACCGAACACTGAAGCTTTCTTT.

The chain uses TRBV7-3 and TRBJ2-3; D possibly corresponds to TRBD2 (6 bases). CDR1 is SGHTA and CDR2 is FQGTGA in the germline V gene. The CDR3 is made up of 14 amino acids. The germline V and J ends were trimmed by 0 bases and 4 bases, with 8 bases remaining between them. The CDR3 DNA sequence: TGTGCCAGCAGCTTAACCCCTAGCGCAGATACGCAGTATTTT. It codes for CASSLTPSADTQYF.

CDR3 amino acids: CASSTPTSGRGNEQFF. CDR3 bases: TGCGCCAGCAGCACACCGACTAGCGGGAGGGGAAATGAGCAGTTCTTC. The chain recombines TRBV5-1 with TRBJ2-1; 14 bases fit TRBD2. Germline-derived CDR1 and CDR2 are SGHRS and YFSETQ. CDR3 length: 16 residues. J lost 7 bases, V lost 4 bases, and 7 bases had no gene match.

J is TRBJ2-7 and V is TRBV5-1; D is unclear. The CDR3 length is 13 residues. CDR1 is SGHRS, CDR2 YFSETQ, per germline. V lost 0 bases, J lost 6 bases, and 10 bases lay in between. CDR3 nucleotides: TGCGCCAGCAGCTTGGGGATAGGCTCCGAGCAGTACTTC. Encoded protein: CASSLGIGSEQYF.

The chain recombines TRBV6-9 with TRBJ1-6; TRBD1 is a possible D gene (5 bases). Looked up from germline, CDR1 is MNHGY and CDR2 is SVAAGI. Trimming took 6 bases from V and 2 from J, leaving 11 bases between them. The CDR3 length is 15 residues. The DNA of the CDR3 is TGTGCCAGCAGGCGGGGACTGACCTATAATTCACCCCTCCACTTT. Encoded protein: CASRRGLTYNSPLHF.

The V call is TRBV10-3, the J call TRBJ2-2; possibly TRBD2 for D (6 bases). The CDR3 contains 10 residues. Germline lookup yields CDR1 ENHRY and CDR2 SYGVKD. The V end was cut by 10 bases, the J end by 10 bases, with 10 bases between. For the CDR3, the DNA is TGTGCCACGCGGGATTTGGAGCTGTTTTTT. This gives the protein CATRDLELFF.

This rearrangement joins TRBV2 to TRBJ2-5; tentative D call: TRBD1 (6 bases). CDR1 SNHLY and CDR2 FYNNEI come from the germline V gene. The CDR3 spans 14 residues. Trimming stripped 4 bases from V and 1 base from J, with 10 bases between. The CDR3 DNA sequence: TGTGCCAGCAGTGCTCAGGACAGCCAAGAGACCCAGTACTTC. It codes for CASSAQDSQETQYF.